The rows below give T cell receptor beta chains drawn from one sample of a study of blood T cell repertoires in COVID-19. TCRdb keeps only in-frame clones here, not all; method: immunoSEQ multiplex PCR. This table holds around 170,000 clones, approximately 79% found once. Sequencing input: peripheral blood. These receptors all come from a woman older than 75 with acute or convalescent COVID-19. CDR3s leave out the opening cysteine and the closing phenylalanine or tryptophan. D genes are given only for firm matches.

v_gene	j_gene	d_gene	CDR3aa
TRBV6-2/TRBV6-3	TRBJ2-3	NA	ASSYQERVRDTQY
TRBV25-1	TRBJ2-1	TRBD2	ASSDPFLAGNNNEQF
TRBV5-3	TRBJ1-5	TRBD1	ARSPAPGQGPSNQPQH
TRBV10-1	TRBJ2-2	TRBD1	ASGQGIGELF
TRBV18	TRBJ1-1	TRBD1	ASSPTGGLDTEAF
TRBV27	TRBJ2-2	TRBD2	ASTRGSAGGPTTGELF
TRBV13	TRBJ2-7	NA	ASTHSYTYEQY
TRBV11-3	TRBJ2-1	TRBD2	ASSLLAGGFKEQF
TRBV7-2	TRBJ2-7	TRBD2	ASSPGTSASYEQY
TRBV5-1	TRBJ2-2	NA	ASTRTQNTGELF
TRBV20-1	TRBJ2-5	NA	SASGVGSRLGKTQY
TRBV2	TRBJ2-1	NA	ASSEENEQF
TRBV28	TRBJ2-7	NA	ASSQLDSRPYEQY
TRBV2	TRBJ1-1	NA	AAGVANTEAF
TRBV24-1	TRBJ2-3	NA	ATSDLKTGTDTQY
TRBV6-2/TRBV6-3	TRBJ2-4	NA	ASSLTGIQNIQY
TRBV7-2	TRBJ2-5	NA	ASSYKRTATAQETQY
TRBV27	TRBJ2-3	NA	ASSLSGSLATQY
TRBV6-6	TRBJ2-7	NA	ASSYPLGVQDEQY
TRBV6-6	TRBJ2-5	TRBD1	ASRGQGQETQY
TRBV10-3	TRBJ2-3	NA	AISDLTSGLSDTQY
TRBV28	TRBJ1-6	NA	ASRLSGGHSPLH
TRBV2	TRBJ2-7	NA	ASRGDTPYEQY
TRBV6-1	TRBJ2-1	TRBD1	ASSEAGTGIEQF
TRBV5-6	TRBJ2-2	TRBD2	ASSVGLAGGPDTGELF
TRBV27	TRBJ2-7	NA	ASSWRQPPYEQY
TRBV10-1	TRBJ2-1	NA	ASSESLGHYNEQF
TRBV7-9	TRBJ1-2	NA	ASSLGTPTPEGYT
TRBV27	TRBJ1-4	NA	ASSLNAQGEKLF
TRBV28	TRBJ2-6	NA	ASTNQGSGANVLT
TRBV27	TRBJ2-2	NA	ASSSSYDTGELF
TRBV6-6	TRBJ2-3	TRBD2	ATGLAGAYTQY
TRBV19	TRBJ1-2	NA	ASILRGGYGYT
TRBV5-1	TRBJ1-5	NA	ASSLVPTNQPQH
TRBV3-1/TRBV3-2	TRBJ2-1	TRBD1	ASSQPDRARHNEQF
TRBV27	TRBJ2-5	NA	ASSFSGGGETQY
TRBV5-4	TRBJ2-7	TRBD2	ASSSLAGGQYEQY
TRBV29-1	TRBJ1-2	TRBD1	SVATGDDYGYT
TRBV5-1	TRBJ2-1	TRBD2	ASSLAGTSDNEQF
TRBV24-1	TRBJ2-3	TRBD2	ATSDPSGRAADTQY
TRBV27	TRBJ2-7	TRBD1	ASSVWTGSSYEQY
TRBV19	TRBJ1-5	TRBD1	ASETGINQPQH
TRBV5-8	TRBJ2-5	TRBD2	ASSFWTSGSRETQY